This T cell receptor beta chain was recovered during a study of blood T cell dynamics during melanoma immunotherapy. Study context: Metastatic melanoma patients received first-line pembrolizumab or nivolumab plus ipilimumab.

V lost 2 bases, J lost 3 bases, and 8 bases lay in between. Germline lookup yields CDR1 SEHNR and CDR2 FQNEAQ (reference sequence). CDR3 length: 14 amino acids. Clones were sequenced by immunoSEQ multiplex PCR, and TCRdb holds only the in-frame ones, with some missing. The sample lists about 5,000 clones; 87% were seen once. Time point indicated: pre-treatment baseline. At 12 weeks after first infusion, RECIST 1.1 defined response for most patients. The genes are TRBV7-9 and TRBJ1-5; no clear D gene. This receptor was obtained from a human donor with melanoma. The input for sequencing was blood, taken from a patient treated with checkpoint blockade. The CDR3 reads CASSLTDINQPQHF. CDR3 DNA: TGTGCCAGCAGCTTAACGGATATCAATCAGCCCCAGCATTTT. The full variable domain, completed using reference TRBV7-9 and TRBJ1-5, is DTGVSQNPRHKITKRGQNVTFRCDPISEHNRLYWYRQTLGQGPEFLTYFQNEAQLEKSRLLSDRFSAERPKGSFSTLEIQRTEQGDSAMYLCASSLTDINQPQHFGDGTRLSIL.